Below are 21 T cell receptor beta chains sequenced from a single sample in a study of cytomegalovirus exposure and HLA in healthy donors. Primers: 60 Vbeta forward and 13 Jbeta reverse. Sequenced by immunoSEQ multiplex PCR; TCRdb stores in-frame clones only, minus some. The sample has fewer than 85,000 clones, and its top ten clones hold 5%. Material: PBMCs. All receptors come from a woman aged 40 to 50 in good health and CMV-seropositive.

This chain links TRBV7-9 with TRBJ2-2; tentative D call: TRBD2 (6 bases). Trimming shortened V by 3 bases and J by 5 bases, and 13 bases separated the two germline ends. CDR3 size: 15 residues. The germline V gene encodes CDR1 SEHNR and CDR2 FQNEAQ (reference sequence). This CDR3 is CASSFMEGATGELFF. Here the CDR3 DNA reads TGTGCCAGCAGCTTTATGGAGGGAGCGACCGGGGAGCTGTTTTTT.

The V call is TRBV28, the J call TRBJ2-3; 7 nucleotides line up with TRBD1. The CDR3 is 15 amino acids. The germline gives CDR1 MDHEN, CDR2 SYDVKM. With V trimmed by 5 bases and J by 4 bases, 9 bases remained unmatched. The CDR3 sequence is CASSPDRVGADTQYF. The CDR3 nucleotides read TGTGCCAGCAGTCCCGACAGGGTTGGCGCAGATACGCAGTATTTT. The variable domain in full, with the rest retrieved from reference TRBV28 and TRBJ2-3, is DVKVTQSSRYLVKRTGEKVFLECVQDMDHENMFWYRQDPGLGLRLIYFSYDVKMKEKGDIPEGYSVSREKKERFSLILESASTNQTSMYLCASSPDRVGADTQYFGPGTRLTVL.

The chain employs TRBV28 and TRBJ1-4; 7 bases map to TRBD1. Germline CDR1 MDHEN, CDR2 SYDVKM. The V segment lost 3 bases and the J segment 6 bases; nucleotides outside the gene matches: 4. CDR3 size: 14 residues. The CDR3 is CASSFGQEYEKLFF. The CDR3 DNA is TGTGCCAGCAGTTTCGGACAGGAATATGAAAAACTGTTTTTT. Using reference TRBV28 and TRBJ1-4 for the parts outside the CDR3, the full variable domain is DVKVTQSSRYLVKRTGEKVFLECVQDMDHENMFWYRQDPGLGLRLIYFSYDVKMKEKGDIPEGYSVSREKKERFSLILESASTNQTSMYLCASSFGQEYEKLFFGSGTQLSVL.

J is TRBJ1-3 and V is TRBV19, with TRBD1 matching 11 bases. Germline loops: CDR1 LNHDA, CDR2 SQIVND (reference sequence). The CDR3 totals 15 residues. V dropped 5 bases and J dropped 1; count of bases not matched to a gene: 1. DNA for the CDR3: TGTGCCAGTAGTGGGACAGGGGGATCTGGAAACACCATATATTTT. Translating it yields CASSGTGGSGNTIYF.

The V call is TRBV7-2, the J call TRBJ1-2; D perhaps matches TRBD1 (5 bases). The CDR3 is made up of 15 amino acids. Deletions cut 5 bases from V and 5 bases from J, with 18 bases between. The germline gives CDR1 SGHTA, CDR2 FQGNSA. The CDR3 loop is CASSPLGGFRYGYTF. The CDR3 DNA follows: TGTGCCAGCAGCCCACTCGGGGGGTTTAGGTATGGCTACACCTTC.

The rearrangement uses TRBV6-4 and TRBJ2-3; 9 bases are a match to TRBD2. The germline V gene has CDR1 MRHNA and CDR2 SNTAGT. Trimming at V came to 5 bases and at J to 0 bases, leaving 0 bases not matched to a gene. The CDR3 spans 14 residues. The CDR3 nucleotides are TGTGCCAGCAGTACTAGCGGGAGCACAGATACGCAGTATTTT. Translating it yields CASSTSGSTDTQYF.

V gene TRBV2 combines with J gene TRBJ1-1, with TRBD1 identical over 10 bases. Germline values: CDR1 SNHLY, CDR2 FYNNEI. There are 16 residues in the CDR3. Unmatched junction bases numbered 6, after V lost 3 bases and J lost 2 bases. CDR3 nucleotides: TGTGCCAGCAGTGACTCCCGACAGGGGGCAAACACTGAAGCTTTCTTT. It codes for CASSDSRQGANTEAFF.

The CDR3: CASSLIGTRTTEQFF. The CDR3 bases are TGTGCCAGCAGCTTAATAGGGACTAGAACGACTGAGCAGTTCTTC. The chain carries TRBV7-8 and TRBJ2-1; 8 bases are shared with TRBD2. The V gene's germline CDR1 is SGHVS and CDR2 FQNEAQ. The CDR3 contains 15 residues. Losses at the gene ends were 2 bases for V and 9 bases for J; bases not matched to a gene: 9. Filled out from reference TRBV7-8 and TRBJ2-1, the complete variable domain reads GAGVSQSPRYKVAKRGQDVALRCDPISGHVSLFWYQQALGQGPEFLTYFQNEAQLDKSGLPSDRFFAERPEGSVSTLKIQRTQQEDSAVYLCASSLIGTRTTEQFFGPGTRLTVL.

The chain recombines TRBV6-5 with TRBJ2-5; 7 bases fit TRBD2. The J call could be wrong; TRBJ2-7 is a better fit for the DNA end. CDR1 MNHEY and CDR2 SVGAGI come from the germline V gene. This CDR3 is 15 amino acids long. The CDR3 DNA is TGTGCCAGCAGCCTTACCGGGACTACCTCCTACGAGCAGTACTTC. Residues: CASSLTGTTSYEQYF.

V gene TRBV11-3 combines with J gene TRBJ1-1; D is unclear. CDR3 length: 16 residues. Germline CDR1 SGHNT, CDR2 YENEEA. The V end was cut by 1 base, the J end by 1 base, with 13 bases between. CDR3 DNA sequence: TGTGCCAGCAGCTTAGGCGCAAACCTTCCGAACACTGAAGCTTTCTTT. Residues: CASSLGANLPNTEAFF.

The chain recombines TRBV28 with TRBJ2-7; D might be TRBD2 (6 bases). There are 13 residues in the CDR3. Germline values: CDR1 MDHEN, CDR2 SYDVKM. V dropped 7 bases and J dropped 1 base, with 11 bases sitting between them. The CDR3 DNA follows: TGTGCCAGCAAGGGAGGTTTTTCCTACGAGCAGTACTTC. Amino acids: CASKGGFSYEQYF.

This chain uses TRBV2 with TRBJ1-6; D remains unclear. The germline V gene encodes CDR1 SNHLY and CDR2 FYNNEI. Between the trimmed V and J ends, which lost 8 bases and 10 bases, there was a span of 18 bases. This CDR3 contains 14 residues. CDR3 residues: CASLRQAGGSPLHF. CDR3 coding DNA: TGTGCCAGCCTCCGCCAGGCGGGTGGGTCACCCCTCCACTTT.

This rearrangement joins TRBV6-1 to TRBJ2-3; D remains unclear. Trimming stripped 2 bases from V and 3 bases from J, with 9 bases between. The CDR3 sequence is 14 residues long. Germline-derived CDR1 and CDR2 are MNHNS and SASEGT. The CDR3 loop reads CASSENPETDTQYF. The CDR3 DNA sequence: TGTGCCAGCAGTGAAAATCCGGAGACAGATACGCAGTATTTT.

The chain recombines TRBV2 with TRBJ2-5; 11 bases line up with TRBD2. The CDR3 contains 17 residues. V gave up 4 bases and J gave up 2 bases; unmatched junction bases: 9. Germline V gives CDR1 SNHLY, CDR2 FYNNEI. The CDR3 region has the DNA TGTGCCAGCAGTGTATTTAGCGGGAGGGCTTCACAAGAGACCCAGTACTTC. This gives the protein CASSVFSGRASQETQYF.

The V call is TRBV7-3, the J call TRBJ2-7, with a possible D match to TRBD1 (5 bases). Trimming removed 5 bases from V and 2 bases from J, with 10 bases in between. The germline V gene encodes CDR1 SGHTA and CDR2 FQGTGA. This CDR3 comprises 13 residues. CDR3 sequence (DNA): TGTGCCAGCAGCCGGACAACCGCCTACGAGCAGTACTTC. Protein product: CASSRTTAYEQYF.

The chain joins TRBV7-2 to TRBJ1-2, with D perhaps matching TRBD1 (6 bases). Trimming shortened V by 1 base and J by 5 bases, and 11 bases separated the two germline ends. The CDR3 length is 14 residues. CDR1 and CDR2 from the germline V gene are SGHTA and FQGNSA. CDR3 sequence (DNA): TGTGCCAGCAGCTTAGGAACAGGGAATTATGGCTACACCTTC. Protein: CASSLGTGNYGYTF.

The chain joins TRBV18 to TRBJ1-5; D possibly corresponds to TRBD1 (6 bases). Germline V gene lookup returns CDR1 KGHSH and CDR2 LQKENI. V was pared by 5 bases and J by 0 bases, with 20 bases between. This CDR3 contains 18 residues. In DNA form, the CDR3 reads TGTGCCAGCTCAGCAACCGGACAGACACTCTATAGCAATCAGCCCCAGCATTTT. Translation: CASSATGQTLYSNQPQHF.

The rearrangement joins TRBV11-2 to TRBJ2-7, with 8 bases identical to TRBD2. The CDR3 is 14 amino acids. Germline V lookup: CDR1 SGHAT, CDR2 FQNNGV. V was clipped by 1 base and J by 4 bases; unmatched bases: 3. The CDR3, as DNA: TGTGCCAGCAGCTTAGCGGGAGGGCTGTACGAGCAGTACTTC. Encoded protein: CASSLAGGLYEQYF.

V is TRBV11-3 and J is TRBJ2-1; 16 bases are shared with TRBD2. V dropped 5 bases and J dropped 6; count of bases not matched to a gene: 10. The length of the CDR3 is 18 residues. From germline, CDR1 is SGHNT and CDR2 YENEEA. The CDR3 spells CASSLRGGLAGGGNEQFF. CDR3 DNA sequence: TGTGCCAGCAGCCTTAGGGGGGGACTAGCGGGAGGGGGCAATGAGCAGTTCTTC.

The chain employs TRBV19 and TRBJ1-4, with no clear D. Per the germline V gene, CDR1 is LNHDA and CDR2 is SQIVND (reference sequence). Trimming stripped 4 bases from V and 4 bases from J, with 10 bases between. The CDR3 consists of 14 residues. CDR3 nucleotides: TGTGCCAGTAGTAGGACGGGAATTAATGAAAAACTGTTTTTT. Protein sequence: CASSRTGINEKLFF.

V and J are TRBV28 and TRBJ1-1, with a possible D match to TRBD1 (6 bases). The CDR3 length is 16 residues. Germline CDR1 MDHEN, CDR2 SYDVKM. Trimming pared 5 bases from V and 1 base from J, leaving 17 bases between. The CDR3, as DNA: TGTGCCAGCAGTGCTCACGGGGGGCCGGCGAACACTGAAGCTTTCTTT. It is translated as CASSAHGGPANTEAFF. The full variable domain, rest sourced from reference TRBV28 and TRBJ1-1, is DVKVTQSSRYLVKRTGEKVFLECVQDMDHENMFWYRQDPGLGLRLIYFSYDVKMKEKGDIPEGYSVSREKKERFSLILESASTNQTSMYLCASSAHGGPANTEAFFGQGTRLTVV.